The next 5 T cell receptor beta chains were all read from a single sample in a study of cytomegalovirus exposure and HLA in healthy donors. PCR primers comprised 60 Vbeta and 13 Jbeta primers. Measured with immunoSEQ multiplex PCR; TCRdb has only the in-frame clones, and not every one. This table holds about 190,000 clones, about 87% found once. The source material was PBMCs. The source is a man between 25 and 39 years old in good health and CMV-seronegative.

This chain joins TRBV23-1 and TRBJ2-7, with D possibly being TRBD2 (6 bases). TRBV23-1 is identified as an open reading frame with a role that is uncertain. The germline V and J ends were trimmed by 8 bases and 5 bases, with 13 bases remaining between them. CDR3 length: 12 residues. This CDR3 is CASSLREDEQYF. CDR3 coding DNA: TGCGCCAGCTCCTTGAGGGAGGACGAGCAGTACTTC.

The rearrangement joins TRBV7-9 to TRBJ2-1; 9 positions agree with TRBD2. J lost 15 bases, V lost 2 bases, and 20 bases had no gene match. Germline assignment: CDR1 SEHNR and CDR2 FQNEAQ (reference sequence). The CDR3 sequence is 17 residues long. This CDR3 reads CASSLLSPSGTIMSRFF. DNA of the CDR3: TGTGCCAGCAGCTTATTGTCCCCTAGCGGGACAATTATGTCTCGGTTCTTC.

The V gene is TRBV2, the J gene TRBJ2-1; possibly TRBD1 for D (7 bases). CDR1 is SNHLY, CDR2 FYNNEI, per germline. Trimming left V 3 bases short and J 0 bases short, with 30 bases between. This CDR3 contains 22 residues. The CDR3 nucleotides are TGTGCCAGCAGTGAGTTACTCGGCGGCGGGACAGAATCCCTTCACTCCTACAATGAGCAGTTCTTC. Translated: CASSELLGGGTESLHSYNEQFF.

The chain has TRBV9 and TRBJ2-7; perhaps TRBD1 as D (6 bases). The germline V gene encodes CDR1 SGDLS and CDR2 YYNGEE. This CDR3 contains 15 residues. The V end was cut by 4 bases, the J end by 6 bases, with 20 bases between. The CDR3 protein is CASSPAPGTRREQYF. The CDR3 nucleotides read TGTGCCAGCAGCCCGGCGCCCGGGACACGTCGCGAGCAGTACTTC.

J is TRBJ1-1 and V is TRBV9; D gene uncertain. The V end lost 4 bases, the J end lost 3 bases, and 13 bases lay between the germline ends. The germline V gene encodes CDR1 SGDLS and CDR2 YYNGEE. CDR3 length: 14 residues. Here the CDR3 DNA reads TGTGCCAGCAGCAGACAAGCCGGGGACACTGAAGCTTTCTTT. Translated: CASSRQAGDTEAFF. Complete variable domain (other parts from reference TRBV9 and TRBJ1-1): DSGVTQTPKHLITATGQRVTLRCSPRSGDLSVYWYQQSLDQGLQFLIQYYNGEERAKGNILERFSAQQFPDLHSELNLSSLELGDSALYFCASSRQAGDTEAFFGQGTRLTVV.